This TCR beta chain came from a study of beta chain features in type 1 diabetes. Study outcomes and limitations: Overrepresentation of cells with high TCR expression could result from cDNA sequencing. Sampled from patients, naive, central memory and Treg TCRB repertoires appeared more similar than those sampled from healthy donors.

Notes on this clone: The antigen is unknown.

The germline CDR1 and CDR2 sequences are SGHTA and FQGNSA. Trimming cost V 1 base and J 0 bases; bases outside gene matches: 1. CDR3 length: 15 amino acids. Every isolated RNA sample was fully reverse transcribed, so sequencing captured expressed TCRB transcripts. TCRdb keeps only in-frame clones here, not all; method: immunoSEQ multiplex PCR. The table lists almost 350,000 clones, 6.5% to 10% of them singletons. Each of the CD4+ naive, central memory, regulatory and stem cell-like memory populations was sorted via CD45RO/CCR7/CD25/CD127/CD95/CD27. The authors obtained over 95% purity in all sorted populations.

This sequence was found in a woman under 30 in good health. The chain carries TRBV7-2 and TRBJ1-1; 8 nucleotides match TRBD1. Sequenced sample: central memory CD4+ T cells from blood. Here the CDR3 reads CASSLGTGLNTEAFF. The CDR3 DNA reads TGTGCCAGCAGCTTAGGGACAGGGCTGAACACTGAAGCTTTCTTT. The full variable domain, its missing parts supplied by reference TRBV7-2 and TRBJ1-1, is GAGVSQSPSNKVTEKGKDVELRCDPISGHTALYWYRQSLGQGLEFLIYFQGNSAPDKSGLPSDRFSAERTGGSVSTLTIQRTQQEDSAVYLCASSLGTGLNTEAFFGQGTRLTVV.